The 23 T cell receptor beta chains given below trace back to one sample, sequenced in a study of CD8+CD57+ T cells in acquired aplastic anemia. Sequencing was done on patients that had shown CD8+CD57+ cell expansion by flow cytometry. Both TCR beta VDJ combination and CDR3 sequence profiling were carried out. Genomic DNA was the template for this profiling. TCRdb re-derived calls from the reads in MiXCR, one entry per CDR3 protein. The sample carries about 120,000 distinct CDR3 sequences, about 60% recorded once. Sequenced material: sorted CD4+, CD8+, or CD8+CD57+ T cells (not recorded which) from PBMCs. Source of these receptors: a human donor with aplastic anemia.

This clonotype was seen a handful of times. The rearrangement joins TRBV7-9 to TRBJ2-1, with D perhaps matching TRBD2 (6 bases). The CDR3 extends over 13 amino acids. Germline CDR1 is SEHNR and CDR2 is FQNEAQ (reference sequence). Deletions cut 5 bases from V and 5 bases from J, with 10 bases between. The CDR3 DNA follows: TGTGCCAGCAGCGGGAGGCTAGACAATGAGCAGTTCTTC. Its translation: CASSGRLDNEQFF.

A remark on this clonotype: This sequence may be a read error, since a much larger clone differs from it by one base. This chain links TRBV6-2 or TRBV6-3 with TRBJ2-7; D unresolved. The germline V gene has CDR1 MNHEY and CDR2 SVGEGT. This CDR3 contains 14 residues. The CDR3 DNA reads TGTGCCAGCAGTTACTCGATCCAGCAGTACGAGCAGCACTTC. Translation gives CASSYSIQQYEQHF.

This clonotype was detected a few times. This rearrangement joins TRBV2 to TRBJ2-7; perhaps D is TRBD1 or TRBD2 (5 bases each). The CDR3 covers 13 residues. V was trimmed by 4 bases and J by 2 bases, leaving 9 bases between them. In germline, CDR1 is SNHLY, CDR2 FYNNEI. In DNA form, the CDR3 reads TGTGCCAGCAGTGGGGACGGGACCTACGAGCAGTACTTC. Protein: CASSGDGTYEQYF.

A few counts support this clonotype. The chain recombines TRBV7-9 with TRBJ1-6; D gene unclear. Germline CDR1 SEHNR, CDR2 FQNEAQ (reference sequence). The ends were cut back, 1 base at V and 10 bases at J, with 8 bases in the middle. The CDR3 length is 13 residues. In DNA form, the CDR3 reads TGTGCCAGCAGCTTAGGGCCGGGATCACCCCTCCACTTT. Translated: CASSLGPGSPLHF.

This clonotype was recorded once. The gene calls are TRBV14 and TRBJ2-5, with D perhaps matching TRBD2 (5 bases). The CDR3 covers 14 residues. CDR1 and CDR2 (germline): SGHDN, FVKESK. Trimming took 0 bases from V and 7 from J, leaving 12 bases between them. The CDR3 nucleotides read TGTGCCAGCAGCCAAGAGGTAGCGTCTAGGACCCAGTACTTC. Its protein product is CASSQEVASRTQYF. Variable domain in full (rest from reference TRBV14 and TRBJ2-5): EAGVTQFPSHSVIEKGQTVTLRCDPISGHDNLYWYRRVMGKEIKFLLHFVKESKQDESGMPNNRFLAERTGGTYSTLKVQPAELEDSGVYFCASSQEVASRTQYFGPGTRLLVL.

V gene TRBV10-2 combines with J gene TRBJ2-7; D perhaps matches TRBD1 (5 bases). V was cut by 9 bases and J by 4 bases, with 10 bases left in between. This CDR3 comprises 11 residues. Germline V CDR1 and CDR2: WSHSY, SAAADI. CDR3 nucleotide sequence: TGCGCCAGTTCACAGGCTTACGAGCAGTACTTC. Translating it yields CASSQAYEQYF.

The table lists this clonotype with many counts. This rearrangement joins TRBV10-1 to TRBJ1-1; 7 bases line up with TRBD1. Germline CDR1 WNHNN, CDR2 SYGVQD (reference sequence). V dropped 3 bases and J dropped 3; count of bases not matched to a gene: 13. The length of the CDR3 is 17 residues. The CDR3, as DNA: TGCGCCAGCAGTGACCGAGGGGGCAATTTCTTCTACACTGAAGCTTTCTTT. Translating gives CASSDRGGNFFYTEAFF.

This chain uses TRBV19 with TRBJ1-5; 9 bases match TRBD1. This CDR3 spans 14 amino acids. Germline assignment: CDR1 LNHDA and CDR2 SQIVND (reference sequence). Trimming took 4 bases from V and 4 from J; bases not matched to a gene: 2. CDR3 sequence: CASSNGQGNQPQHF. The CDR3 coding sequence is TGTGCCAGTAGTAACGGACAGGGGAATCAGCCCCAGCATTTT.

This chain links TRBV10-3 with TRBJ2-5; D possibly corresponds to TRBD1 (6 bases). This CDR3 spans 11 amino acids. Deletions cut 11 bases from V and 4 bases from J, with 11 bases between. Germline lookup yields CDR1 ENHRY and CDR2 SYGVKD. The CDR3 bases are TGTGCCGCAGGGGCTTTAGAGACCCAGTACTTC. Protein product: CAAGALETQYF.

This clonotype was seen a single time. The chain combines TRBV24-1 with TRBJ1-2, with TRBD1 identical over 12 bases. The junction had 2 bases not matched to a gene; V was cut back by 3 bases and J by 4 bases. CDR1 and CDR2 (germline): KGHDR, SFDVKD. The CDR3 runs to 15 residues. CDR3 loop: CATSDRDRGPYGYTF. The CDR3 DNA follows: TGTGCCACCAGTGATCGGGACAGGGGGCCCTATGGCTACACCTTC.

The chain combines TRBV12-5 with TRBJ1-4, with 12 bases lining up with TRBD1. The CDR3 contains 17 residues. The junction had 8 bases not matched to a gene; V was cut back by 6 bases and J by 3 bases. Per germline, CDR1 LGHNT and CDR2 FRNRAP. As DNA, the CDR3 is TGTGCTAGTGGCGCCCGGGACAGGGGGCGTCCTAATGAAAAACTGTTTTTT. The encoded protein is CASGARDRGRPNEKLFF.

The V gene is TRBV7-2, the J gene TRBJ2-7; D remains ambiguous. This CDR3 has 14 amino acids. Germline CDR1 reads SGHTA; CDR2 reads FQGNSA. The V and J ends lost 0 bases and 3 bases respectively, with 9 bases between them. The CDR3 reads CASSLASRSYEQYF. For the CDR3, the DNA is TGTGCCAGCAGCTTAGCTTCTAGGAGCTACGAGCAGTACTTC.

This clonotype appeared a few times. V gene TRBV20-1 combines with J gene TRBJ1-5, with a tentative D call TRBD1 (6 bases). This CDR3 has 15 amino acids. Germline CDR1 DFQATT, CDR2 SNEGSKA (reference sequence). V lost 7 bases, J lost 1 base, and 17 bases lay in between. The DNA for the CDR3 is TGCAGTGGGATACAGGGTTTGGGAAGCAATCAGCCCCAGCATTTT. Its translation is CSGIQGLGSNQPQHF.

This clonotype was recorded many times. This sequence joins TRBV15 and TRBJ2-7; TRBD2 matches at 7 bases. This CDR3 region has 15 residues. V was pared by 0 bases and J by 4 bases, with 6 bases of the junction left unmatched. CDR1 is LNHNV and CDR2 is YYDKDF in the germline V gene (reference sequence). The CDR3 spells CATSRDRAGAYEQYF. In DNA form, the CDR3 reads TGTGCCACCAGCAGAGATCGGGCGGGAGCTTACGAGCAGTACTTC.

The chain employs TRBV5-1 and TRBJ2-7, with 13 bases matching TRBD2. This CDR3 comprises 15 residues. J was trimmed by 4 bases and V by 3 bases; bases with no gene match: 4. Per germline, CDR1 SGHRS and CDR2 YFSETQ. Here the CDR3 reads CASSSLAGGGYEQYF. The CDR3 nucleotides read TGCGCCAGCAGCTCACTAGCGGGAGGGGGGTACGAGCAGTACTTC. The full variable domain, in which reference TRBV5-1 and TRBJ2-7 provide the parts outside the CDR3, is KAGVTQTPRYLIKTRGQQVTLSCSPISGHRSVSWYQQTPGQGLQFLFEYFSETQRNKGNFPGRFSGRQFSNSRSEMNVSTLELGDSALYLCASSSLAGGGYEQYFGPGTRLTVT.

The chain uses TRBV7-8 and TRBJ1-1, with D uncertain. The germline V gene encodes CDR1 SGHVS and CDR2 FQNEAQ. CDR3 length: 14 residues. The V and J ends lost 5 bases and 1 base respectively, with 11 bases between them. CDR3 nucleotides: TGTGCCAGCAGCATTATGGTAGAGAACACTGAAGCTTTCTTT. Protein product: CASSIMVENTEAFF.

J is TRBJ2-5 and V is TRBV9, with TRBD2 as a possible D gene (6 bases). This CDR3 comprises 15 residues. Germline V gene lookup returns CDR1 SGDLS and CDR2 YYNGEE. V was clipped by 0 bases and J by 2 bases, with 11 bases between them. The CDR3 loop is CASSVVVGTQETQYF. CDR3 nucleotides: TGTGCCAGCAGCGTAGTAGTCGGGACTCAAGAGACCCAGTACTTC.

This clonotype was recorded many times. The chain links TRBV19 to TRBJ1-1, with 7 bases aligning to TRBD1. Germline CDR1 LNHDA, CDR2 SQIVND (reference sequence). This CDR3 is built from 12 residues. Trimming at V came to 3 bases and at J to 6 bases, leaving 1 base not matched to a gene. The CDR3 bases are TGTGCCAGTAGTATGGGGACAGCTGAAGCTTTCTTT. Translating it yields CASSMGTAEAFF.

The chain combines TRBV19 with TRBJ1-2, with TRBD1 matching 7 bases. Germline CDR1 and CDR2: LNHDA and SQIVND (reference sequence). The CDR3 is 16 residues long. J lost 5 bases, V lost 3 bases, and 12 bases had no gene match. CDR3 protein: CASSITGQELQYGYTF. The CDR3 DNA reads TGTGCCAGTAGTATCACCGGACAGGAACTACAGTATGGCTACACCTTC.

The rearrangement uses TRBV12-3 or TRBV12-4 and TRBJ2-2; TRBD1 agrees at 12 bases. The CDR3 runs 16 residues. The ends lost 10 bases at V and 5 bases at J; junction bases unmatched: 11. The CDR3 loop is CATQPGQGARTGELFF. The CDR3 bases are TGTGCCACTCAACCGGGACAGGGGGCACGAACCGGGGAGCTGTTTTTT.

The V call is TRBV2, the J call TRBJ1-4; perhaps TRBD1 as D (6 bases). The CDR3 extends over 15 amino acids. CDR1 and CDR2 from the germline V gene are SNHLY and FYNNEI. V was cut by 3 bases and J by 0 bases, with 8 bases left in between. The CDR3 protein is CASSDGQPTNEKLFF. The CDR3 nucleotides are TGTGCCAGCAGTGACGGACAGCCAACTAATGAAAAACTGTTTTTT.

This clonotype appeared many times. The chain links TRBV5-4 to TRBJ2-7, with 7 bases matching TRBD1. Germline lookup yields CDR1 SGHNT and CDR2 YYREEE (reference sequence). The trim removed 2 bases at V and 6 bases at J, leaving 5 bases unmatched. The CDR3 is made up of 13 amino acids. CDR3 sequence reads: CASSLDWDSEQYF. DNA of the CDR3: TGTGCCAGCAGCTTAGATTGGGACAGCGAGCAGTACTTC.

The V call is TRBV24-1, the J call TRBJ2-5; a weak D match, TRBD1 (6 bases). This CDR3 is built from 15 residues. V was cut by 0 bases and J by 1 base, with 8 bases left in between. Germline CDR1 and CDR2: KGHDR and SFDVKD. The CDR3 reads CATSDLGQPQETQYF. The CDR3 DNA reads TGTGCCACCAGTGATTTGGGACAGCCCCAAGAGACCCAGTACTTC.